This T cell receptor beta chain was documented in a study of blood T cell repertoires in COVID-19 (dated by TCRdb to about 2020). Notes on the research overall: Samples from collaborators originated in the United States, Italy and Spain and spanned both the acute and convalescent phases of COVID-19. The prospective study material was composed of cDNA or gDNA derived from T cells, B-cell-depleted T cells, or PBMCs. The dataset comprised deeply sampled blood TCRbeta repertoires from subjects exposed to, actively infected with, or recovered from COVID-19. A freely available public database, intended as a resource for researchers studying the immune response to SARS-CoV-2, is where the repertoires were released. The samples were drawn from two sources: the first 160 participants of the ongoing ImmuneRACE study, and over 1,000 subjects contributed by 6 global collaborators. Nearly every sample came with metadata listing a de-identified subject ID, COVID-19 status, age in years and sex. HLA class I and class II types, where available, came from metadata supplied by the sample provider rather than from assay-based typing. Beyond this particular receptor, the publication reports: The amount of clinical and demographic metadata varied by source and participant and was provided uncurated.

TCRbeta CDR3 regions were amplified from genomic DNA by means of the immunoSEQ Assay, a bias-controlled multiplex PCR. Under the source paper's analysis protocol: The number of nucleated cells in each sample was estimated from the amplification of reference gene primers within the assay. To quantify the absolute abundance of each unique TCRbeta CDR3 rearrangement, sequence reads were collapsed and filtered. For each sample, productive Simpson clonality was calculated by taking the square root of Simpson's diversity index across productive rearrangements. TCRdb holds this immuneACCESS table with in-frame rearrangements only. Some clones are missing; in checked studies, unresolved V genes explain under half, and the rest has no known cause. That table furnishes V, J and clone size, whereas the DNA furnished D and trimming. For this sample there are 150,000 to 200,000 clones; roughly 85% appear just once. The top ten hold approximately 18% of the sample.

Concerning this clone: The target of this receptor is not known. The input lacks base qualities; no much larger clone sits a single base away.

Participants in the prospective study were enrolled through a virtual design, were aged roughly 18 to 100 years, and lived in roughly 26 United States geographic areas. To assign participants to cohorts, the prospective study relied on clinical history that participants themselves reported in a screening survey and a study questionnaire. Recovered participants in ImmuneRACE Cohort 3 were defined by two consecutive negative NP/OP PCR tests, clearance by a healthcare professional, or resolution of symptoms. In the prospective study, whole blood, serum and a nasopharyngeal or oropharyngeal swab were collected from each participant by mobile phlebotomists. Additional blood draws and questionnaires over an approximately 2-month period could optionally be provided by prospective study participants. Before DNA extraction, blood samples from the prospective study were shipped at room temperature or frozen.

CDR3 length: 15 amino acids, cysteine to phenylalanine. The kept DNA is CDR3 alone, 45 bases in frame from the first base. Via the germline V gene (reference sequence), CDR1 is MNHEY and CDR2 SMNVEV. After removal of 8 bases from V and 6 bases from J, the junction retains 10 bases not matched to a gene. The V and J genes are TRBV27 and TRBJ2-1; TRBD2 lines up with 10 middle nucleotides. The sequence derives from a man aged 60 to 69 who had recovered from COVID-19. Material for sequencing was PBMCs or T cells enriched from blood (not recorded which). The encoded CDR3 is CASLRSGRQFNEQFF. The DNA sequence is as follows: TGTGCCAGCCTCCGTAGCGGGAGGCAGTTCAATGAGCAGTTCTTC.